This TCR beta chain was captured by sequencing in a study of brain T cells in children with intractable seizures. Assay: immunoSEQ multiplex PCR; the TCRdb copy retains only in-frame clones and omits some. The table has about 80,000 clones, 91% seen once; the top ten hold approximately 25%. This CDR3 is 14 amino acids long. The germline gives CDR1 LGHDT, CDR2 YNNKEL (reference sequence). J gave up 4 bases and V 2 bases, and 4 bases lay outside the gene matches. The material sequenced was peripheral blood, taken at surgery. This clonotype was sampled from a girl aged 2 to 9 with Rasmussen encephalitis and intractable seizures. V is TRBV3-1 (or the pseudogene TRBV3-2) and J is TRBJ2-5; 7 bases match TRBD1. In DNA, the CDR3 is TGTGCCAGCAGCCAAAAGGGGGCGACAGAGACCCAGTACTTC. This sequence encodes CASSQKGATETQYF.